The 26 T cell receptor beta chains given below trace back to one sample, sequenced in a study of T-cell memory formation after mild COVID-19. One entry per CDR3 protein, called by TCRdb with MiXCR from the 5' RACE reads. The sample consists of about 250,000 distinct CDR3 sequences, less than 20% of them appearing once. Sequencing input: PBMCs or a T cell subset sorted from them (not recorded which). All receptors derive from an adult woman who had mild COVID-19 (a few samples of this study predate the infection). Cell type and time point are not known.

This chain joins TRBV12-3 or TRBV12-4 and TRBJ1-2; no reliable D call. Trimming cost V 2 bases and J 4 bases, with 11 bases left between them. CDR3 length: 14 amino acids. CDR3 sequence (DNA): TGTGCCAGCAGTTTAACAGCGCGGGCCTATGGCTACACCTTC. Protein sequence: CASSLTARAYGYTF.

This sequence joins TRBV5-4 and TRBJ1-2; 7 bases align to TRBD1. Germline V lookup: CDR1 SGHNT, CDR2 YYREEE (reference sequence). V lost 4 bases and J lost 4; bases outside the gene matches: 7. The CDR3 contains 14 residues. The CDR3 DNA reads TGTGCCAGCAGCCCGGATACAGGGGTCTATGGCTACACCTTC. It encodes CASSPDTGVYGYTF.

This clonotype was seen only a few times. The V call is TRBV29-1, the J call TRBJ2-3; 11 bases match TRBD2. CDR3 length equals 15 residues. Germline-derived CDR1 and CDR2 are SQVTM and ANQGSEA. J gave up 4 bases and V 6 bases, and 9 bases lay outside the gene matches. The CDR3 region is CSVRRVAGGPDTQYF. The DNA for the CDR3 is TGCAGCGTCCGCAGGGTAGCGGGAGGGCCAGATACGCAGTATTTT.

This clonotype was detected a few times. The chain links TRBV5-1 to TRBJ2-1; 9 bases fit TRBD1. The junction had 6 bases not matched to a gene; V was cut back by 1 base and J by 4 bases. CDR3 length equals 16 residues. Germline V gene lookup returns CDR1 SGHRS and CDR2 YFSETQ. The CDR3 spells CASSLSRTGAYNEQFF. CDR3 sequence (DNA): TGCGCCAGCAGCTTGTCAAGGACAGGGGCATACAATGAGCAGTTCTTC.

The chain uses TRBV7-9 and TRBJ2-7; D tentatively reads TRBD1 or TRBD2 (5 bases each). The V and J ends lost 10 bases and 10 bases respectively, with 17 bases between them. CDR3 length equals 11 residues. Germline V gene lookup returns CDR1 SEHNR and CDR2 FQNEAQ (reference sequence). CDR3: CATTQGVGQYF. The CDR3 nucleotides read TGTGCCACCACCCAGGGAGTAGGACAGTACTTC.

This clonotype has just a few counts. V and J are TRBV5-1 and TRBJ2-2; D is possibly TRBD2 (5 bases). In germline, CDR1 is SGHRS, CDR2 YFSETQ. The CDR3 contains 15 residues. Trimming shortened V by 2 bases and J by 4 bases, and 12 bases separated the two germline ends. The CDR3 loop is CASSLELVGTGELFF. CDR3 DNA sequence: TGCGCCAGCAGCTTAGAACTAGTTGGCACCGGGGAGCTGTTTTTT.

In this sample, this clonotype turned up a few times. The chain recombines TRBV5-1 with TRBJ2-4; D is uncertain. From germline, CDR1 is SGHRS and CDR2 YFSETQ. The CDR3 is made up of 13 amino acids. V was pared by 0 bases and J by 8 bases, with 9 bases between. The DNA of the CDR3 is TGCGCCAGCAGCTTGGAGATAGCACACATTCAGTACTTC. Translation gives CASSLEIAHIQYF.

This clonotype was counted between two and nine times. The rearrangement joins TRBV4-2 to TRBJ2-3; tentative D call: TRBD2 (5 bases). Germline CDR1 and CDR2: LGHNA and YNFKEQ. The CDR3 contains 18 residues. V shed 0 bases and J shed 0 bases, with 16 bases lying between them. The chain's CDR3 is CASSQESFTGTSTDTQYF. The DNA of the CDR3 is TGTGCCAGCAGCCAAGAAAGTTTCACGGGAACTAGCACAGATACGCAGTATTTT.

The DNA for the CDR3 is TGCGCCAGCAGCCAATTACAGGGGTTCGGGACTGAAGCTTTCTTT. It encodes CASSQLQGFGTEAFF. This chain uses TRBV4-1 with TRBJ1-1; 7 bases map to TRBD1. The CDR3 totals 15 residues. Germline CDR1 and CDR2: MGHRA and YSYEKL. V gave up 2 bases and J gave up 5 bases; unmatched junction bases: 8.

This chain connects TRBV5-1 to TRBJ1-1; possibly TRBD1 for D (5 bases). Germline lookup yields CDR1 SGHRS and CDR2 YFSETQ. V was pared by 1 base and J by 6 bases, with 16 bases between. The CDR3 totals 15 residues. CDR3 region: CASSLFGTRGAEAFF. CDR3 nucleotide sequence: TGCGCCAGCAGCTTGTTTGGGACGAGGGGAGCTGAAGCTTTCTTT.

V and J are TRBV18 and TRBJ2-7, with TRBD1 as a possible D gene (6 bases). Germline V gives CDR1 KGHSH, CDR2 LQKENI. V was clipped by 10 bases and J by 6 bases, with 22 bases between them. The CDR3 is 14 residues long. CDR3 DNA: TGTGCCACCTTTTCGCCAGGGGTGTCGTCCGAGCAGTACTTC. Amino acids: CATFSPGVSSEQYF.

This clonotype was detected ten times or more. The V and J genes are TRBV10-3 and TRBJ2-2; 7 positions match TRBD2. Germline V lookup: CDR1 ENHRY, CDR2 SYGVKD. The CDR3 length is 15 residues. The junction had 0 bases not matched to a gene; V was cut back by 2 bases and J by 0 bases. CDR3 loop: CAISEAGANTGELFF. The CDR3 region has the DNA TGTGCCATCAGTGAGGCGGGGGCGAACACCGGGGAGCTGTTTTTT.

This clonotype was seen more than once but under ten times. CDR3 protein: CASSLGRPTDTQYF. CDR3 in DNA: TGTGCCAGCAGTTTAGGCCGACCCACAGATACGCAGTATTTT. The gene calls are TRBV27 and TRBJ2-3; D call uncertain. V lost 2 bases and J lost 2, with 8 bases in between. The CDR3 contains 14 residues. CDR1 MNHEY and CDR2 SMNVEV come from the germline V gene (reference sequence).

This clonotype was seen more than once but under ten times. V is TRBV20-1 and J is TRBJ1-4; the D is unclear. V shed 0 bases and J shed 8 bases, with 10 bases lying between them. The germline gives CDR1 DFQATT, CDR2 SNEGSKA (reference sequence). The CDR3 loop spans 13 amino acids. The CDR3 loop reads CSARDNAREKLFF. DNA of the CDR3: TGCAGTGCTAGAGATAACGCCAGAGAAAAACTGTTTTTT.

This clonotype was detected a few times. The gene calls are TRBV9 and TRBJ2-1; 9 bases are shared with TRBD1. Germline V gene lookup returns CDR1 SGDLS and CDR2 YYNGEE. The ends lost 2 bases at V and 6 bases at J; junction bases unmatched: 9. CDR3 length: 16 amino acids. Here the CDR3 reads CASSVTWDRASNEQFF. CDR3 coding DNA: TGTGCCAGCAGCGTTACCTGGGACAGGGCTAGCAATGAGCAGTTCTTC.

The CDR3 DNA follows: TGCGCCAGCAGCTTGGGGTCTCGGACGGGTAACACCGGGGAGCTGTTTTTT. It yields the protein CASSLGSRTGNTGELFF. V is TRBV5-1 and J is TRBJ2-2; D gene unclear. Germline V gene sequence: CDR1 SGHRS, CDR2 YFSETQ. The V end lost 0 bases, the J end lost 2 bases, and 14 bases lay between the germline ends. CDR3 length: 17 amino acids.

This clonotype was recorded a few times. The V gene is TRBV12-3 or TRBV12-4, the J gene TRBJ2-3; D remains unclear. This CDR3 has 17 residues. Trimming removed 6 bases from V and 0 bases from J, with 19 bases in between. CDR3 sequence (DNA): TGTGCCAGCAGCCATCTAATCGGTGCTACTAGCACAGATACGCAGTATTTT. As protein: CASSHLIGATSTDTQYF.

The chain employs TRBV12-3 or TRBV12-4 and TRBJ2-3; unclear D gene. CDR3 length: 17 amino acids. The germline V and J ends were trimmed by 5 bases and 0 bases, with 18 bases remaining between them. DNA for the CDR3: TGTGCCAGCAGTCACGTTGGACGGCTATCTAGCACAGATACGCAGTATTTT. Translated, it gives CASSHVGRLSSTDTQYF.

This clonotype has ten or more counts. This chain links TRBV7-2 with TRBJ1-1; D might be TRBD1 (5 bases). CDR1 is SGHTA and CDR2 is FQGNSA in the germline V gene. This CDR3 is 15 amino acids long. V gave up 3 bases and J gave up 10 bases, with 21 bases separating them. The CDR3 loop is CASSFRSLQEGGAFF. The DNA for the CDR3 is TGTGCCAGCAGCTTTCGATCTTTACAGGAGGGTGGAGCTTTCTTT.

The V gene is TRBV7-6, the J gene TRBJ2-5; unclear D gene. The CDR3 has 15 amino acids. V lost 5 bases, J lost 1 base, and 14 bases lay in between. Germline CDR1 is SGHVS and CDR2 is FNYEAQ. The CDR3 is CASSPLGRTQETQYF. The CDR3 DNA follows: TGTGCCAGCAGCCCCTTAGGACGTACCCAAGAGACCCAGTACTTC.

This clonotype was picked up a small number of times. The chain combines TRBV2 with TRBJ2-1; D is perhaps TRBD1 (7 bases). The germline V gene has CDR1 SNHLY and CDR2 FYNNEI. V lost 4 bases, J lost 15 bases, and 16 bases lay in between. The CDR3 is made up of 12 amino acids. The CDR3 region has the DNA TGTGCCAGCAGTGCCACAGGGGTGGAGGGGTTCTTC. It is translated as CASSATGVEGFF.

V and J are TRBV12-3 or TRBV12-4 and TRBJ2-3, with D possibly TRBD2 on 5 matching bases. V lost 2 bases and J lost 2, with 11 bases in between. The CDR3 has 15 residues. The CDR3 region is CASSLRQEVTDTQYF. DNA of the CDR3: TGTGCCAGCAGTTTACGGCAGGAGGTCACAGATACGCAGTATTTT.

This clonotype was counted a few times. The chain has TRBV12-3 or TRBV12-4 and TRBJ2-7; TRBD1 or TRBD2 may be the D gene (5 bases each). The CDR3 is 13 residues long. Trimming took 1 base from V and 5 from J, leaving 9 bases between them. DNA of the CDR3: TGTGCCAGCAGTTTAGGGGGGTTCGACGAGCAGTACTTC. It encodes CASSLGGFDEQYF.

The genes are TRBV2 and TRBJ2-5, with a tentative D call TRBD1 (6 bases). The CDR3 runs 14 residues. Trimming took 6 bases from V and 2 from J, leaving 13 bases between them. CDR1 is SNHLY, CDR2 FYNNEI, per germline. The CDR3 DNA follows: TGTGCCAGCAGCGTAGGGACAAATCAAGAGACCCAGTACTTC. This gives the protein CASSVGTNQETQYF.

The rearrangement links TRBV7-9 to TRBJ2-2; 7 nucleotides agree with TRBD2. V lost 3 bases to trimming and J lost 9 bases; unmatched junction nucleotides: 1. Germline lookup yields CDR1 SEHNR and CDR2 FQNEAQ (reference sequence). The CDR3 has 12 amino acids. The CDR3 loop reads CASSLTSRELFF. CDR3 DNA: TGTGCCAGCAGCTTGACTAGCAGGGAGCTGTTTTTT.

The chain has TRBV11-2 and TRBJ1-2, with 9 bases fitting TRBD1. The germline gives CDR1 SGHAT, CDR2 FQNNGV. The CDR3 is made up of 17 amino acids. V gave up 4 bases and J gave up 0 bases; unmatched junction bases: 9. CDR3 in DNA: TGTGCCAGCAGCTCACCCCGGGACAGGGACACTAACTATGGCTACACCTTC. It is translated as CASSSPRDRDTNYGYTF.